This is a list of T cell receptor beta chains from one sample in a study of blood T cells in healthy people across ages. Using its own MiXCR run on the 5' RACE reads, TCRdb lists one record per CDR3 protein. The sample lists hundreds of thousands of distinct CDR3 sequences; 40% to 45% were seen once. The sequencing sample was made of blood. Receptors originate from a man at least 80 years old in good health. The CDR3 runs from the conserved cysteine through the conserved F or W. A D gene is named only where the DNA matches it firmly. The listing skips clone size in some rows; elsewhere it reads once, few, many or a size class.

D gene: -; clone size: many; J gene: TRBJ2-1; V gene: TRBV29-1; CDR3 protein: CSIGTYSYNEQFF; CDR3 DNA: TGCAGCATCGGGACATACTCCTACAATGAGCAGTTCTTC
D gene: -; clone size: few; J gene: TRBJ2-7; V gene: TRBV6-2/TRBV6-3; CDR3 protein: CASSGMAYEQYF; CDR3 DNA: TGTGCCAGCAGTGGGATGGCCTACGAGCAGTACTTC
D gene: -; clone size: -; J gene: TRBJ2-7; V gene: TRBV20-1; CDR3 protein: CSASRVAGGPYEQYF; CDR3 DNA: TGCAGTGCTAGTAGGGTGGCAGGGGGGCCCTACGAGCAGTACTTC
D gene: -; clone size: few; J gene: TRBJ2-1; V gene: TRBV5-1; CDR3 protein: CASSPPSNEQFF; CDR3 DNA: TGCGCCAGCAGCCCGCCGTCCAATGAGCAGTTCTTC
D gene: -; clone size: few; J gene: TRBJ2-5; V gene: TRBV5-1; CDR3 protein: CASRDETQYF; CDR3 DNA: TGCGCCAGCAGGGATGAGACCCAGTACTTC
D gene: -; clone size: -; J gene: TRBJ2-7; V gene: TRBV7-9; CDR3 protein: CASSPQGGVYEQYF; CDR3 DNA: TGTGCCAGCAGCCCACAGGGGGGGGTTTACGAGCAGTACTTC
D gene: -; clone size: -; J gene: TRBJ2-5; V gene: TRBV20-1; CDR3 protein: CSARDCRGLVYERYF; CDR3 DNA: TGCAGTGCTAGAGATTGCAGGGGTCTGGTCTACGAGCGGTACTTC
D gene: -; clone size: -; J gene: TRBJ2-7; V gene: TRBV7-6; CDR3 protein: CASSLDTGADEQYF; CDR3 DNA: TGTGCCAGCAGCTTAGACACGGGGGCGGACGAGCAGTACTTC
D gene: -; clone size: -; J gene: TRBJ2-1; V gene: TRBV20-1; CDR3 protein: CRGALSYNEQFF; CDR3 DNA: TGCAGGGGGGCCCTCTCCTACAATGAGCAGTTCTTC
D gene: TRBD2; clone size: -; J gene: TRBJ2-5; V gene: TRBV7-2; CDR3 protein: CASSQSGSRLETQYF; CDR3 DNA: TGTGCCAGCAGCCAAAGCGGGAGCAGGTTGGAGACCCAGTACTTC
D gene: TRBD1; clone size: -; J gene: TRBJ1-2; V gene: TRBV28; CDR3 protein: CATQKEGARGYTF; CDR3 DNA: TGTGCCACCCAAAAGGAGGGGGCGCGCGGCTACACCTTC
D gene: TRBD1; clone size: many; J gene: TRBJ2-7; V gene: TRBV2; CDR3 protein: CASRTGTGGYEQYF; CDR3 DNA: TGTGCCAGCAGAACCGGGACAGGGGGCTACGAGCAGTACTTC
D gene: TRBD1; clone size: few; J gene: TRBJ2-1; V gene: TRBV20-1; CDR3 protein: CSAEKGANEQFF; CDR3 DNA: TGCAGTGCCGAGAAGGGGGCGAATGAGCAGTTCTTC
D gene: -; clone size: -; J gene: TRBJ2-3; V gene: TRBV20-1; CDR3 protein: CRATESTDTQYF; CDR3 DNA: TGCAGGGCTACGGAGAGCACAGATACGCAGTATTTT
D gene: -; clone size: -; J gene: TRBJ2-3; V gene: TRBV7-8; CDR3 protein: CASSLRDPPDTQYF; CDR3 DNA: TGTGCCAGCAGCCTACGGGACCCACCAGATACGCAGTATTTT
D gene: TRBD2; clone size: -; J gene: TRBJ2-3; V gene: TRBV10-2; CDR3 protein: CASSERSGRVTDTQYF; CDR3 DNA: TGCGCCAGCAGTGAAAGGAGCGGGAGAGTCACAGATACGCAGTATTTT
D gene: TRBD2; clone size: few; J gene: TRBJ2-3; V gene: TRBV7-2; CDR3 protein: CASSPPRTSGGARDTQYF; CDR3 DNA: TGTGCCAGCAGCCCCCCCCGGACTAGCGGGGGGGCGAGGGATACGCAGTATTTT
D gene: TRBD1; clone size: -; J gene: TRBJ2-7; V gene: TRBV10-3; CDR3 protein: CAIRGTVDSYEQYF; CDR3 DNA: TGTGCCATCAGGGGGACAGTTGACTCCTACGAGCAGTACTTC
D gene: -; clone size: -; J gene: TRBJ2-1; V gene: TRBV7-2; CDR3 protein: CASSLEAGSSYNEQFF; CDR3 DNA: TGTGCCAGCAGCTTAGAAGCGGGCTCCTCCTACAATGAGCAGTTCTTC
D gene: TRBD1; clone size: few; J gene: TRBJ2-3; V gene: TRBV5-1; CDR3 protein: CASSLQGARTDTQYF; CDR3 DNA: TGTGCCAGCAGTTTGCAGGGGGCGAGGACAGATACGCAGTATTTT
D gene: -; clone size: -; J gene: TRBJ1-6; V gene: TRBV20-1; CDR3 protein: CSARRTTNSPLHF; CDR3 DNA: TGCAGTGCTAGGCGCACGACAAATTCACCCCTCCACTTT
D gene: -; clone size: few; J gene: TRBJ2-5; V gene: TRBV5-6; CDR3 protein: CASSFRLAPREETQYF; CDR3 DNA: TGTGCCAGCAGCTTTAGGTTGGCACCAAGAGAAGAGACCCAGTACTTC
D gene: TRBD1; clone size: -; J gene: TRBJ2-1; V gene: TRBV5-1; CDR3 protein: CASSMTGVSSNEQFF; CDR3 DNA: TGCGCCAGCAGTATGACAGGGGTATCATCCAATGAGCAGTTCTTC
D gene: TRBD2; clone size: -; J gene: TRBJ2-2; V gene: TRBV7-2; CDR3 protein: CASSASRLAGTTGELFF; CDR3 DNA: TGTGCCAGCAGCGCCAGCCGACTAGCGGGAACCACCGGGGAGCTGTTTTTT